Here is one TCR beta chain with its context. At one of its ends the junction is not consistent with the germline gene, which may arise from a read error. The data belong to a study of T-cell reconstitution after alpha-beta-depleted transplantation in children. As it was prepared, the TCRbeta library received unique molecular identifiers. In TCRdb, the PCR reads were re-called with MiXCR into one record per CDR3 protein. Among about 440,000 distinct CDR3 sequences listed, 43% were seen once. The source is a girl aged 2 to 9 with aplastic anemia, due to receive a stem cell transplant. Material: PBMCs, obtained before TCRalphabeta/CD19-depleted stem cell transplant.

The CDR3 loop reads CARSLEGPVPQDTGELFF. The CDR3 DNA is TGCGCCCGCAGCTTGGAGGGGCCGGTCCCACAGGACACCGGGGAGCTGTTTTTT. The chain has TRBV5-1 and TRBJ2-2; D is possibly TRBD2 (6 bases). There are 18 residues in the CDR3. Germline CDR1 reads SGHRS; CDR2 reads YFSETQ.